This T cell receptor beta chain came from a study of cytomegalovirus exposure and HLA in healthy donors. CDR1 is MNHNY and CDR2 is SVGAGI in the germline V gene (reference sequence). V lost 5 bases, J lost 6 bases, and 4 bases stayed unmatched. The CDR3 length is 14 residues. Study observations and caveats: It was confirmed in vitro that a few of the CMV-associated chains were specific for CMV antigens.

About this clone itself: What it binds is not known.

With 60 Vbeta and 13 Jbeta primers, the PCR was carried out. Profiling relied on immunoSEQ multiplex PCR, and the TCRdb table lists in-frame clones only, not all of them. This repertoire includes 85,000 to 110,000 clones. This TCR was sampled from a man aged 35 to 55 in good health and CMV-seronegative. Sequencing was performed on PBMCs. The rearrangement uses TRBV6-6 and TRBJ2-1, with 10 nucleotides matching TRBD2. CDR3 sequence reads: CASSPGLASNEQFF. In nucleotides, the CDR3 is TGTGCCAGCAGTCCGGGACTAGCGAGCAATGAGCAGTTCTTC.